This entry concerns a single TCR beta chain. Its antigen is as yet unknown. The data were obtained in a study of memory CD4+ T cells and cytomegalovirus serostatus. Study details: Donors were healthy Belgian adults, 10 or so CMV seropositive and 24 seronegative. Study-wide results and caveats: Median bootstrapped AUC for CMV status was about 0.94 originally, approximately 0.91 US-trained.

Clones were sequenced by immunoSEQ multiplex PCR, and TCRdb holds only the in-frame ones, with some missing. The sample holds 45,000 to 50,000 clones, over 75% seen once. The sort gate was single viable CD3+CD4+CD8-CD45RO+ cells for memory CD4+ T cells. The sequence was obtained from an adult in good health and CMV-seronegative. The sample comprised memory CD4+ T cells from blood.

The CDR3 region is CASSSNTDGDTQYF. The CDR3 region has the DNA TGTGCCAGCAGCTCCAACACGGACGGAGATACGCAGTATTTT. The chain combines TRBV5-5 with TRBJ2-3; no firm D call. The V gene lost 3 bases and the J gene lost 5 bases, with 13 bases spanning the gap. In germline, CDR1 is SGHKS, CDR2 YYEKEE (reference sequence). The CDR3 covers 14 residues.